This T cell receptor beta chain was documented in a study of cytomegalovirus exposure and HLA in healthy donors (dated 2017 in TCRdb). A note on the overall study: In an earlier analysis of 587 of the donors, around 290 Gb of sequence data and 90 million to 120 million unique TCR beta sequences from about 179 million T cells were reported. Of the roughly 400 genotyped donors, 81% were placed in the genetic ancestry cluster associated with self-reported Caucasian donors. The number of donors typed differed by locus, with about 629-630 for A, B, C, DRB1 and DQB1, more than 500 for DQA1, 600 to 610 for DPA1, and roughly 450 for DPB1. Alongside the repertoire data, information on donor age, sex, ethnicity and CMV serostatus was compiled. To decide whether each TCR beta V gene segment behaved as functional or pseudogenic, an earlier analysis of approximately 620 of the donors relied on high-throughput TCR beta sequencing. Using immunosequencing, the study profiled T cell repertoires from roughly 650 subjects and related those repertoires to cytomegalovirus serostatus. Because of strong linkage in the cohort, five DR-DQ haplotypes were treated as single units for association and clustering. A later analysis re-analyzed previously published TCR beta repertoires from roughly 690 donors and added high-resolution HLA genotyping to study TCR occurrence patterns. Across around 400 genotyped donors of the cohort, an average of 235,054 unique TCR beta nucleotide sequences per donor were sequenced, and approximately 17% of those sequences were non-productive. Along with the roughly 670-subject first cohort, a separate validation cohort of some 130 different subjects was used. Every discovery cohort repertoire had been produced on one sequencing platform. A later genetic analysis used genome-wide SNP genotypes for about 55% of the 666 donors, treating that subset as a discovery cohort. High-throughput TCR immunosequencing, statistical association of individual TCRs with disease status, and machine learning were combined to predict cytomegalovirus infection status. An early release covering roughly 600 HLA-typed donors comprised about 290 gigabases of sequencing data and 85 million or so unique TCR sequences. Both class I and class II loci were covered by HLA typing, at four-digit resolution. In the later analysis, no new phenotypic data were used to find candidate immune exposures; instead, reliance was placed on TCR beta sequences and their occurrence across donors. The study was designed to test whether signatures of past pathogen exposure could be identified by cataloging public T cell receptors. Points the paper makes about the study in general: In an earlier analysis of some 640 of the donors, most TCR beta V segments were observed in productive rearrangements about 87% or about 30% of the time, broadly matching IMGT annotations. A few of the identified cytomegalovirus-associated TCR beta chains were confirmed in vitro to be specific for cytomegalovirus antigens. Because counts were too low, more than 15 rarely observed V segments, including chromosome 9 orphons, were excluded from the earlier analysis of around 590 of the donors. A cluster of highly shared sequence variants was judged likely to represent a technical artifact of the sequencing pipeline. According to the authors, the approach could potentially be generalized to other disease states and immunological phenotypes. This cohort had only TCR beta chains sequenced, and the lack of alpha or paired-chain data limited which features could be detected. Some IMGT-functional V segments, including TRBV6-2 and TRBV6-3, could not be distinguished by the 87-base-pair reads and were therefore excluded. The classifier was reported to diagnose cytomegalovirus status with high specificity and sensitivity in both the original and validation cohorts. A later analysis found that most CMV-associated TCR beta chains appeared HLA-restricted, with HLA associations seemingly driven largely by CMV exposure. In the study, some 160 TCR beta chains were listed as associated with cytomegalovirus. At a false discovery rate of 0.05, a later analysis linked under 20,000 TCR beta sequences to specific HLA alleles. Because some donors lacked HLA typing at each locus, the association tests relied only on the typed subset. Presence/absence analyses assumed roughly uniform sequencing depth across donors, an assumption that may not hold. Compared with the roughly 670-donor mean, donors in an Asian-associated ancestry cluster had fewer N-insertions in productive TCRs, according to a later genetic analysis. In a later genetic analysis, a missense DCLRE1C variant was associated with V-gene and J-gene trimming of TCR beta chains, and the association was replicated in an independent cohort. A later analysis found that HLA-associated TCR beta chains were more clonally expanded and had lower generation probabilities than equally common non-associated chains. Immune exposure information for the cohort was limited to CMV serostatus. Correlated functional status among segregating V segments might be attributable to linkage disequilibrium, but an unknown experimental factor could not be ruled out. While some public TCRs were present in many individuals, most TCR sequences turned up only very rarely across donors. According to a later analysis, TCR association rates differed among HLA loci, with DRB1 alleles showing the most associated TCRs and HLA-C alleles showing the fewest. Assigning TCR associations to individual alleles was difficult when HLA alleles, especially DR and DQ, strongly co-occurred. Several of the top co-occurrence clusters appeared to be linked to parvovirus B19, influenza, CMV and Epstein-Barr virus, according to a later analysis. A further reported finding was that TCR beta sequences accurately predicted the HLA-A and HLA-B alleles for most subjects in the first cohort.

This clone was observed once. The antigen it binds to is not known. No qualities accompany the bases; no much larger clone lies one base away. The receptor library was made with the immunoSEQ multiplex PCR assay. For the multiplex PCR, a mixture combining 60 forward primers for TCR Vbeta segments and 13 reverse primers for TCR Jbeta segments was used. Amplification of the CDR3 region of rearranged TCR beta genes was performed with a multiplex PCR assay on genomic DNA. The Illumina HiSeq System was used to sequence the amplified TCR beta libraries as 87-base-pair reads. Under the source paper's analysis protocol: A later analysis counted about 80 million unique TCR beta chains across the 666 repertoires, and some 11 million of these chains were shared by at least two donors. A nearest-neighbor algorithm error-corrected the raw reads and collapsed the reads into unique sequences, merging closely related sequences to remove PCR and sequencing errors. To assign V, D and J gene segments, CDR3 sequences were aligned to IMGT reference sequences. For a sequence to be retained, a match of at least six nucleotides to both a V gene segment and a J gene segment was required. A rearrangement counted as productive if the CDR3 had no stop codons and remained in frame with V and J, and every other rearrangement counted as non-productive. Following IMGT convention, CDR3 was defined as the stretch from the second conserved V-encoded cysteine to the conserved J-encoded phenylalanine. The earlier analysis of some 540 of the donors excluded any sequence lacking an unambiguous match to a single V gene segment. An earlier analysis of several hundred of the donors called V segments functional above 56.7% productive rearrangements and segregating when the between-donor standard deviation exceeded 5%. A statistical classification framework was built to diagnose cytomegalovirus status from the catalog of TCR beta chain sequences. A later analysis assigned V and J genes by comparing TCR nucleotide sequences with IMGT/GENE-DB human TR gene sequences. The TCRdist pipeline was used in a later analysis to assign CDR3 sequences and most-parsimonious VDJ recombination scenarios. A later analysis defined each TCR beta chain by its CDR3 amino acid sequence plus V-gene family, and excluded reads lacking a unique V-gene family. To address suspected cross-contamination and a sequencing artifact, a later analysis removed approximately 590 highly shared, low-generation-probability nucleotide sequences. A later analysis calculated a clonal expansion index for each public chain from normalized within-repertoire ranks of inferred template counts. Generation probabilities in a later analysis came from a VDJ recombination model fitted to out-of-frame rearrangements, and those results were checked against IGoR. In a later analysis, TCR-TCR, TCR-HLA and TCR-CMV co-occurrence was scored with hypergeometric tests, and a repertoire-size bias correction was applied to TCR pairs. A later analysis estimated false discovery rates by permuting HLA or CMV assignments 20 times. A later analysis grouped co-occurring TCRs with DBSCAN, adding TCRdist sequence similarity when clustering within HLA-allele-positive subsets. Repertoires with fewer than 30,000 or more than 120,000 public chains, plus five repertoires with anomalous nucleotide sharing, were excluded from co-occurrence clustering. TCRdb carries this immuneACCESS record with in-frame sequences only. Its versions omit some clonotypes, under half of them owing to an unresolved V gene in the studies checked, with the rest unexplained. That table is the source of V, J and clone size, and D and trimming were worked out from the DNA. In all, the sample holds about 160,000 clones, and around 77% of those were seen once. The top ten clonotypes cover around 3.5% of the sample.

According to the germline V gene, CDR1 reads SGHRS and CDR2 reads YFSETQ. The CDR3 sequence holds 20 residues, the cysteine and phenylalanine included. The kept DNA is CDR3 alone, 60 bases in frame from the first base. The trim is 0 bases for V and 1 base for J, with a gap of 20 bases between the germline ends. The cohort was made up of 500 to 850 healthy bone marrow donors. All cohort members were sampled while nominally healthy, although unrecorded immune exposures were likely present. The donor tested CMV seropositive, placing the donor among the 290 or so seropositive members of the cohort. A peripheral blood sample was provided by each donor, and peripheral blood mononuclear cells were used for TCR beta sequencing. Genomic DNA extraction from the blood cell samples was performed with the Qiagen DNeasy Blood Extraction Kit.

Sequencing was performed on PBMCs. The clonotype comes from a man aged 30 to 45 in good health and CMV-seropositive. The chain is encoded by TRBV5-1 joined to TRBJ2-6; perhaps TRBD1 is the D gene, with 6 bases matching. The nucleotide sequence is given as TGCGCCAGCAGCTTGGGGGAGCCCGGCAGGGGATTTTCTGGGGCCAACGTCCTGACTTTC. Translation gives CASSLGEPGRGFSGANVLTF.